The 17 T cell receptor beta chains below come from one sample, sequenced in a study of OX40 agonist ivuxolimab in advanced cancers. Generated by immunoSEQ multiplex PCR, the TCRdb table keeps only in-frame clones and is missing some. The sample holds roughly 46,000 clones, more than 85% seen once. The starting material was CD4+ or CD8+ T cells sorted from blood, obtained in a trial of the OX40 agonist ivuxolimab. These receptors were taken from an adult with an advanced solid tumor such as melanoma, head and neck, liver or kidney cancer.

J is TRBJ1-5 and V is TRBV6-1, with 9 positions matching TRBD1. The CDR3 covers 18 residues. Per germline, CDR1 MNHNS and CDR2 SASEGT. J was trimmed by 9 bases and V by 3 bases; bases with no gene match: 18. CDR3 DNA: TGTGCCAGCAGTGACTTCCCGGGACAGGGTTTAGGAAGTTGGCCCCAGCATTTT. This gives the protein CASSDFPGQGLGSWPQHF.

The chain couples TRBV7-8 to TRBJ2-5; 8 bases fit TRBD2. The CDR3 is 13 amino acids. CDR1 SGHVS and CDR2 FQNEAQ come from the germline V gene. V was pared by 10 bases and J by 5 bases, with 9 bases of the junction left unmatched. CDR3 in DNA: TGTGCCACCGGGGGGGGCCTTGGGGAGACCCAGTACTTC. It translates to CATGGGLGETQYF.

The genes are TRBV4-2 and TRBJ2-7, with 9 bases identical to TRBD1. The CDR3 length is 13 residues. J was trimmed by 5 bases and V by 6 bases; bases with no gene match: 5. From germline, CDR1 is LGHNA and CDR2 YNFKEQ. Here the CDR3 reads CASRGQGADEQYF. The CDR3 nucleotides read TGTGCCAGCAGGGGACAGGGCGCGGACGAGCAGTACTTC.

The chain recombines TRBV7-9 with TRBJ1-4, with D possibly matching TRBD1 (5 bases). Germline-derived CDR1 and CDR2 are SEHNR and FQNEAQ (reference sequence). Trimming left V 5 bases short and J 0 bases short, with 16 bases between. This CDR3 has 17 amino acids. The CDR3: CASSPVGEDATNEKLFF. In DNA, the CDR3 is TGTGCCAGCAGCCCTGTGGGGGAGGATGCAACTAATGAAAAACTGTTTTTT.

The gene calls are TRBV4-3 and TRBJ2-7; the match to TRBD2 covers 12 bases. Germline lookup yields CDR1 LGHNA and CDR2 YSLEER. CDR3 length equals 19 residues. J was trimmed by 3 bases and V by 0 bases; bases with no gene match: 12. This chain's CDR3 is CASSQEGRRWTSGVYEQYF. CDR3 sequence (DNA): TGCGCCAGCAGCCAAGAGGGCAGGAGATGGACTAGCGGGGTCTACGAGCAGTACTTC.

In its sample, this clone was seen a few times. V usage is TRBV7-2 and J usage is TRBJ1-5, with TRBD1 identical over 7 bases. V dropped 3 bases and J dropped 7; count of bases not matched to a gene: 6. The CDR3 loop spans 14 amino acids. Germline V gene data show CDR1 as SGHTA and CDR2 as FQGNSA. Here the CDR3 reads CASSFRDREQPQHF. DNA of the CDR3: TGTGCCAGCAGCTTTCGGGACAGAGAGCAGCCCCAGCATTTT.

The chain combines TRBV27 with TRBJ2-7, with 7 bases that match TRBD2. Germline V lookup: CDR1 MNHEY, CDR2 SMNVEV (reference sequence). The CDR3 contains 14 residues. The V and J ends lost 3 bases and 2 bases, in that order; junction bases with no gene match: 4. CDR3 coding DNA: TGTGCCAGCAGTTTCGCGGGGGATCCCTACGAGCAGTACTTC. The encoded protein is CASSFAGDPYEQYF.

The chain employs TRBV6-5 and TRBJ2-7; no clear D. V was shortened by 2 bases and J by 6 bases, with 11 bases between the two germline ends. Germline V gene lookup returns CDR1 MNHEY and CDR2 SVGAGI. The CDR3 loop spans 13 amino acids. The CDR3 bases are TGTGCCAGCAGTTACGGCCACGGCGGCGAGCAGTACTTC. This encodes CASSYGHGGEQYF.

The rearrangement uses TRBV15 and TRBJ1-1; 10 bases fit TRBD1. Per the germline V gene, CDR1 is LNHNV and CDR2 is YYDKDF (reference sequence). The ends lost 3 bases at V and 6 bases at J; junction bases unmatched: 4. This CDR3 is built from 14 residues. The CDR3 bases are TGTGCCACCAGCAGGACAGGGGGCGTCTCTGAAGCTTTCTTT. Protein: CATSRTGGVSEAFF.

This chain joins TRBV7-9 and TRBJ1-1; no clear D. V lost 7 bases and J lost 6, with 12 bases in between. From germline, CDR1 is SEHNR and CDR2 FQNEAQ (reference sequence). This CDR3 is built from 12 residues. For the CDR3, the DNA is TGTGCCAGCAAGACGGTGTCCCCTGAAGCTTTCTTT. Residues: CASKTVSPEAFF.

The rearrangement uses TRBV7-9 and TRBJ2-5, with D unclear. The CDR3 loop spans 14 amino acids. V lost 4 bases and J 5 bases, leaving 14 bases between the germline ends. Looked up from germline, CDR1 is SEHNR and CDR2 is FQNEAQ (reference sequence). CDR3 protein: CASSSDRSRETQYF. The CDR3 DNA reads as TGTGCCAGCAGCTCGGACCGGTCGAGGGAGACCCAGTACTTC.

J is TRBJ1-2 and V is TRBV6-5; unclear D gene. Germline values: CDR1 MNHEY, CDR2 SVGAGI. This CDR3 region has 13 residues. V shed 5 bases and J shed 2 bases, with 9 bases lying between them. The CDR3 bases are TGTGCCAGCAGTGAGAACTGGAACTATGGCTACACCTTC. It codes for CASSENWNYGYTF.

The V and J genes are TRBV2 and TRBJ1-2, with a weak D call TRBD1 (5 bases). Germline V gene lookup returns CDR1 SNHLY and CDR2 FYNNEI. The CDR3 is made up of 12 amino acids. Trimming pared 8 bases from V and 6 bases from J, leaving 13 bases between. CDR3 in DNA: TGTGCCAGCCCAACGGGGCTTGATGGCTACACCTTC. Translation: CASPTGLDGYTF.

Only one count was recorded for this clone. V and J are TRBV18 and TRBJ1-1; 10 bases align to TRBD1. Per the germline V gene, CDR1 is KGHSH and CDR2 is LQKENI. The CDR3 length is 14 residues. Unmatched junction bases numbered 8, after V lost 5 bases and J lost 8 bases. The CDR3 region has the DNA TGTGCCAGCTCATTGGGACAGGGGTCTTCGGAAGCTTTCTTT. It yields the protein CASSLGQGSSEAFF.

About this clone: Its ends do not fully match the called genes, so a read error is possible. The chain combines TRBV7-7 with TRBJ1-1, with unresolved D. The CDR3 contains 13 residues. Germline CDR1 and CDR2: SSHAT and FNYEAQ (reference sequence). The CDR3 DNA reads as TGTGCTAGCAGCTTAGAATACGGGACTGAAGCTTTCTTT. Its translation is CASSLEYGTEAFF.

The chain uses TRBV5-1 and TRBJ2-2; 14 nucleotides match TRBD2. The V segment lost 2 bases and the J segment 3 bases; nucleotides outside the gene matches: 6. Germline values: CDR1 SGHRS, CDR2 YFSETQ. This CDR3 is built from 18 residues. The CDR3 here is CASSFGTSGGKYTGELFF. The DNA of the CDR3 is TGCGCCAGCAGCTTTGGGACTAGCGGGGGAAAATACACCGGGGAGCTGTTTTTT.

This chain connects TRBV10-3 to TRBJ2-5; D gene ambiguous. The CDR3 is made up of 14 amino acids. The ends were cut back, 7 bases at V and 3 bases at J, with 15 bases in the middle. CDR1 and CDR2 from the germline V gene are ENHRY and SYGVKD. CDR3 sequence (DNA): TGTGCCATCAACCCCGCGGAAGGGAAAGAGACCCAGTACTTC. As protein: CAINPAEGKETQYF.